This entry features one T cell receptor (beta chain) sequence. Its target is not known. Germline CDR1 reads SGHVS; CDR2 reads FQNEAQ. Unmatched junction bases numbered 12, after V lost 7 bases and J lost 0 bases. The CDR3 consists of 16 residues. This specimen comes from a study of Ad26.COV2.S vaccination and SARS-CoV-2 variants. Study-wide results and caveats: Recipients of either vaccine or placebo displayed similar breadth of non-spike TCRs. Placebo recipients trailed vaccine recipients in spike-specific TCR breadth. TCR breadth and depth estimates may have understated total T cell responses. Substantial breadth was reportedly displayed by spike-specific CD8+ and CD4+ T cell responses after vaccination.

Some clones are missing from TCRdb's copy, which holds only in-frame ones; the method was immunoSEQ multiplex PCR. The data show approximately 340,000 clones, 90% to 95% seen once. The sequence came from a human donor who had recovered from COVID-19. The rearrangement joins TRBV7-8 to TRBJ2-7, with 7 bases identical to TRBD1. Sequenced material: peripheral blood, taken after recovery from COVID-19. The CDR3 sequence is CASTLGGTVTSYEQYF. The CDR3 DNA reads as TGTGCCAGCACCCTCGGTGGGACAGTAACCTCCTACGAGCAGTACTTC.